This T cell receptor (beta chain) was obtained from a study of blood T cell repertoires in COVID-19. Background on the study: There were acute and convalescent COVID-19 samples, and they came from the United States, Italy and Spain.

The protocol was immunoSEQ multiplex PCR, while the TCRdb copy is restricted to in-frame clones and leaves out a portion. The table records almost 250,000 clones, 85% to 90% of them present only once. Allocation to cohorts depended on clinical history reported by the participants. Cohort 3 donors were reported recovered after two negative PCRs, clearance, or symptom resolution. The sequenced sample was PBMCs or T cells enriched from blood (not recorded which). This receptor was identified in a woman aged 25 to 39 who had recovered from COVID-19.

In nucleotides, the CDR3 is TGTGCCAGCAGCCAACTTAGCTCTGGAAACACCATATATTTT. It encodes CASSQLSSGNTIYF. The chain joins TRBV6-6 to TRBJ1-3; no firm D call. The CDR3 spans 14 residues. Germline lookup yields CDR1 MNHNY and CDR2 SVGAGI (reference sequence). The germline V and J ends were trimmed by 6 bases and 0 bases, with 9 bases remaining between them.